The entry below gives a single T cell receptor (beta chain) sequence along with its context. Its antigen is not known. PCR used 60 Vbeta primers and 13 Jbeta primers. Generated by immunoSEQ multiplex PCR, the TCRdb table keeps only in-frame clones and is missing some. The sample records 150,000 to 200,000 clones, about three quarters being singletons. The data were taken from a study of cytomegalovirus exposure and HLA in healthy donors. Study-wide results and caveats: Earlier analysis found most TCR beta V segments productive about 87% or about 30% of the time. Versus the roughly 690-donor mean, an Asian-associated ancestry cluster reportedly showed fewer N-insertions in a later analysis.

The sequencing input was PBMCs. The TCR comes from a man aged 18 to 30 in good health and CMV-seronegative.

The CDR3 loop reads CASSFSLKETQYF. CDR3 in DNA: TGTGCCAGCAGCTTCTCACTAAAAGAGACCCAGTACTTC. The chain is built from TRBV13 and TRBJ2-5; D gene unclear. Germline V gives CDR1 PRHDT, CDR2 FYEKMQ (reference sequence). The ends were cut back, 3 bases at V and 3 bases at J, with 8 bases in the middle. The CDR3 sequence is 13 residues long.